The 7 T cell receptor beta chains below all came from one sample that was sequenced in a study of blood T cell repertoires in COVID-19. Measured with immunoSEQ multiplex PCR; TCRdb has only the in-frame clones, and not every one. The sample contains 45,000 or so clones, about 90% of which appear only once. The sample taken for sequencing was peripheral blood. Receptors originate from an elderly man with acute or convalescent COVID-19.

This chain links TRBV20-1 with TRBJ2-4; 8 nucleotides match TRBD1. Trimming cost V 6 bases and J 15 bases; bases outside gene matches: 10. The CDR3 consists of 11 residues. Germline V lookup: CDR1 DFQATT, CDR2 SNEGSKA (reference sequence). This CDR3 reads CSARSTGGPYF. CDR3 DNA: TGCAGTGCAAGGTCCACAGGGGGTCCGTACTTC.

CDR3 DNA: TGCAGCGTAGGACAGGGGGCGCGTACCGGGGAGCTGTTTTTT. It specifies CSVGQGARTGELFF. The chain combines TRBV29-1 with TRBJ2-2; the match to TRBD1 covers 11 bases. The CDR3 spans 14 residues. The V segment lost 6 bases and the J segment 5 bases; nucleotides outside the gene matches: 5. Looked up from germline, CDR1 is SQVTM and CDR2 is ANQGSEA.

The chain recombines TRBV5-1 with TRBJ1-2, with no clear D. Deletions cut 0 bases from V and 2 bases from J, with 11 bases between. The germline gives CDR1 SGHRS, CDR2 YFSETQ. The CDR3 spans 15 residues. The CDR3 bases are TGCGCCAGCAGCTTGGGAGGGTATGACAACTATGGCTACACCTTC. Translation gives CASSLGGYDNYGYTF. The variable domain in full, completed from reference TRBV5-1 and TRBJ1-2, reads KAGVTQTPRYLIKTRGQQVTLSCSPISGHRSVSWYQQTPGQGLQFLFEYFSETQRNKGNFPGRFSGRQFSNSRSEMNVSTLELGDSALYLCASSLGGYDNYGYTFGSGTRLTVV.

The genes are TRBV9 and TRBJ2-7; D is perhaps TRBD2 (6 bases). The CDR3 is made up of 16 amino acids. The germline gives CDR1 SGDLS, CDR2 YYNGEE. V gave up 0 bases and J gave up 2 bases, with 15 bases separating them. As DNA, the CDR3 is TGTGCCAGCAGCGTAGCTGCGGGGTCTATTCCCTACGAGCAGTACTTC. Its protein product is CASSVAAGSIPYEQYF.

This CDR3 is CASSLAPTNTGELFF. CDR3 nucleotide sequence: TGCGCCAGCAGCTTGGCTCCTACCAACACCGGGGAGCTGTTTTTT. The chain links TRBV5-1 to TRBJ2-2; D unclear. The CDR3 has 15 amino acids. The V gene's germline CDR1 is SGHRS and CDR2 YFSETQ. V dropped 0 bases and J dropped 2 bases, with 8 bases sitting between them.

The chain is built from TRBV28 and TRBJ2-5; TRBD2 is a possible D gene (5 bases). The germline V gene has CDR1 MDHEN and CDR2 SYDVKM. The germline V and J ends were trimmed by 6 bases and 5 bases, with 16 bases remaining between them. The CDR3 has 14 residues. CDR3 DNA sequence: TGTGCCAGCAGCCTGGACTCCTTGGGGGAGACCCAGTACTTC. It yields the protein CASSLDSLGETQYF.

The chain is built from TRBV7-2 and TRBJ2-3; 8 bases line up with TRBD2. The junction had 12 bases not matched to a gene; V was cut back by 5 bases and J by 2 bases. Germline CDR1 SGHTA, CDR2 FQGNSA. The CDR3 runs to 17 residues. CDR3 in amino acids: CASSLIAGLASTDTQYF. The CDR3 DNA reads as TGTGCCAGCAGCCTAATCGCCGGACTAGCTTCCACAGATACGCAGTATTTT.